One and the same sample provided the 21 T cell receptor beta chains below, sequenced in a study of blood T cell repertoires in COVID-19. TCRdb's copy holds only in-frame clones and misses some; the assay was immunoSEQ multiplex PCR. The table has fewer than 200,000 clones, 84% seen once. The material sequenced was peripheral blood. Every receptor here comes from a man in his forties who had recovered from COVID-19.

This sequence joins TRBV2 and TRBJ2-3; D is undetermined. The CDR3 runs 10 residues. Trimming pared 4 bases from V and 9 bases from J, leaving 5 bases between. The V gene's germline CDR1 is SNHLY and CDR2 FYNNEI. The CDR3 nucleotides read TGTGCCAGCAGTGGTGTAACGCAGTATTTT. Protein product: CASSGVTQYF. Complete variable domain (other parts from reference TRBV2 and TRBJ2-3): EPEVTQTPSHQVTQMGQEVILRCVPISNHLYFYWYRQILGQKVEFLVSFYNNEISEKSEIFDDQFSVERPDGSNFTLKIRSTKLEDSAMYFCASSGVTQYFGPGTRLTVL.

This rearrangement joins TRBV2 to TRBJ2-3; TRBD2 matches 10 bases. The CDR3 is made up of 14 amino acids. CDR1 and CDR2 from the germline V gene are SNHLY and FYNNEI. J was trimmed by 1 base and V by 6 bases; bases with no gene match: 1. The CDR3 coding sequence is TGTGCCAGCAGAGGGACTAGCGGCACAGATACGCAGTATTTT. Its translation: CASRGTSGTDTQYF.

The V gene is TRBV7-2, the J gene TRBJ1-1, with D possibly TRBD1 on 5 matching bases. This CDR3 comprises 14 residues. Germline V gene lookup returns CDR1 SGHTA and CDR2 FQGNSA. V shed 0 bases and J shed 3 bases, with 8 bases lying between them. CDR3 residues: CASSLAGGYTEAFF. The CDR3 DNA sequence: TGTGCCAGCAGCTTAGCTGGGGGGTACACTGAAGCTTTCTTT.

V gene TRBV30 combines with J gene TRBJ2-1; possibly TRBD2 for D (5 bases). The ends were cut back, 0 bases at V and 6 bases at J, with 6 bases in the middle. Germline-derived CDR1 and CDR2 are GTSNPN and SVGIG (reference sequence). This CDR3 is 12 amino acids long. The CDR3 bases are TGTGCCTGGAGTGTAGGACTCAATGAGCAGTTCTTC. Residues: CAWSVGLNEQFF.

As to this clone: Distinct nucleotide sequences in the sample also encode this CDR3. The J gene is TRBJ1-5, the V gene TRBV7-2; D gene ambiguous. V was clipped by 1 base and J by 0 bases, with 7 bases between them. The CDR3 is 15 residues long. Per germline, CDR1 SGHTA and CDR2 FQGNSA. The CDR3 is CASSLVTYSNQPQHF. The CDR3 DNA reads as TGTGCCAGCAGCTTAGTCACTTATAGCAATCAGCCCCAGCATTTT.

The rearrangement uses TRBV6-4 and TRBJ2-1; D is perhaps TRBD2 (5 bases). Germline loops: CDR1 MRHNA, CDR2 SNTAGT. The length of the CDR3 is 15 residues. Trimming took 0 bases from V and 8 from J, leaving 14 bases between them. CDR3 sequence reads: CASSDSGRPRDEQFF. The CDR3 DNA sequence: TGTGCCAGCAGTGACTCGGGCAGACCGAGGGATGAGCAGTTCTTC.

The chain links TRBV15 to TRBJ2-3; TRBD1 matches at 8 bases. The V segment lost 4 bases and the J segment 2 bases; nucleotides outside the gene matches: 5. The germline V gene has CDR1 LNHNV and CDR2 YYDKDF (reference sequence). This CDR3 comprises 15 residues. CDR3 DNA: TGTGCCACCAGCAAACGACAGGGGTACACAGATACGCAGTATTTT. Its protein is CATSKRQGYTDTQYF.

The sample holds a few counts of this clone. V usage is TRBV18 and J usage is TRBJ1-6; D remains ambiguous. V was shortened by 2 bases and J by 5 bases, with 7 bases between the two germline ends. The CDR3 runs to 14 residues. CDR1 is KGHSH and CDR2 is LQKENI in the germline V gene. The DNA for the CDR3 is TGTGCCAGCTCACCATATAGTGATAATTCACCCCTCCACTTT. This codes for CASSPYSDNSPLHF.

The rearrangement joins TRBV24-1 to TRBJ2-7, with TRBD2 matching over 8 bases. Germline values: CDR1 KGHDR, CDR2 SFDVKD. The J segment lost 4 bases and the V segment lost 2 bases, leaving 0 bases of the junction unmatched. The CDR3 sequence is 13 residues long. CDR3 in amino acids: CATSDSGGYEQYF. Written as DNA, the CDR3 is TGTGCCACCAGTGATTCGGGGGGGTACGAGCAGTACTTC.

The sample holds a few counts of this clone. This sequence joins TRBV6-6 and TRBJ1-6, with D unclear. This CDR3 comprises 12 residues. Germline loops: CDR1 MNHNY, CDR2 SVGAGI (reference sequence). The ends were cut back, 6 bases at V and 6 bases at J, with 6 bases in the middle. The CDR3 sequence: CASSFINSPLHF. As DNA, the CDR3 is TGTGCCAGCAGCTTTATTAATTCACCCCTCCACTTT.

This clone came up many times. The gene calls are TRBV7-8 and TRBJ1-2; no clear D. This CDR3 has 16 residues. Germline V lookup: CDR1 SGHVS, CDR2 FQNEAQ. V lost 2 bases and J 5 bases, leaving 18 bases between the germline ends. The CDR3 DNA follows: TGTGCCAGCAGCTTAAATGCGATGGCTCCTAGTTATGGCTACACCTTC. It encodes CASSLNAMAPSYGYTF.

The CDR3 here is CASSPGTGGTQYF. In DNA, the CDR3 is TGTGCCAGCAGCCCCGGGACTGGGGGGACCCAGTACTTC. The chain carries TRBV7-2 and TRBJ2-5, with TRBD2 as a possible D gene (6 bases). V lost 5 bases, J lost 7 bases, and 14 bases lay in between. The CDR3 totals 13 residues. From germline, CDR1 is SGHTA and CDR2 FQGNSA.

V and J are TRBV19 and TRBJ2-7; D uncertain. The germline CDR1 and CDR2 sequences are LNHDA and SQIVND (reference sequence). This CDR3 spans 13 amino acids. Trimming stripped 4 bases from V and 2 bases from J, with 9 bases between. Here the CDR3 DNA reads TGTGCCAGTAGTAGAAGAGGCGCCTACGAGCAGTACTTC. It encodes CASSRRGAYEQYF. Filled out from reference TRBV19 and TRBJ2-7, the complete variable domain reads DGGITQSPKYLFRKEGQNVTLSCEQNLNHDAMYWYRQDPGQGLRLIYYSQIVNDFQKGDIAEGYSVSREKKESFPLTVTSAQKNPTAFYLCASSRRGAYEQYFGPGTRLTVT.

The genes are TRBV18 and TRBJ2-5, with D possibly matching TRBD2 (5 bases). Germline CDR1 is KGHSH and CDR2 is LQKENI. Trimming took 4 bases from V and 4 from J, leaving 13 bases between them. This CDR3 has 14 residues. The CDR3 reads CASSRYEGVETQYF. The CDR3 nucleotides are TGTGCCAGCTCACGATACGAGGGAGTAGAGACCCAGTACTTC.

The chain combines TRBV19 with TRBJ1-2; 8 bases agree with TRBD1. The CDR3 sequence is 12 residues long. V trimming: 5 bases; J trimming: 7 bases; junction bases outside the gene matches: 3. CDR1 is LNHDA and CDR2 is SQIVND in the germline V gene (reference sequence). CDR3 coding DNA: TGTGCCAGTAGTGGACAGGGTGTTGGCTACACCTTC. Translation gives CASSGQGVGYTF.

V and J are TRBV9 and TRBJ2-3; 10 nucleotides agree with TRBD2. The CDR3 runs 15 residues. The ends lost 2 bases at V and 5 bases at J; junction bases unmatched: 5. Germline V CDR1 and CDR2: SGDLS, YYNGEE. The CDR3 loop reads CASSVTSGRVDTQYF. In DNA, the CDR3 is TGTGCCAGCAGCGTGACTAGCGGGCGGGTAGATACGCAGTATTTT. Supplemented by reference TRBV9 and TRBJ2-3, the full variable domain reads DSGVTQTPKHLITATGQRVTLRCSPRSGDLSVYWYQQSLDQGLQFLIQYYNGEERAKGNILERFSAQQFPDLHSELNLSSLELGDSALYFCASSVTSGRVDTQYFGPGTRLTVL.

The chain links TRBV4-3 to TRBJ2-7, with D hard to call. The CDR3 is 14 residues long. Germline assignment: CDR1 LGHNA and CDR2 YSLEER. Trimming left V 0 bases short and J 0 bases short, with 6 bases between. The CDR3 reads CASSQDRSSYEQYF. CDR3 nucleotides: TGCGCCAGCAGCCAAGATAGAAGCTCCTACGAGCAGTACTTC.

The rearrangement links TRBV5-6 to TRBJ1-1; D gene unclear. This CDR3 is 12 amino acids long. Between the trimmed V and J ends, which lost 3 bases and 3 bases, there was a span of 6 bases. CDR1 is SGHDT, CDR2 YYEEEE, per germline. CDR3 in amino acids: CASSYGDTEAFF. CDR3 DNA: TGTGCCAGCAGCTACGGTGACACTGAAGCTTTCTTT.

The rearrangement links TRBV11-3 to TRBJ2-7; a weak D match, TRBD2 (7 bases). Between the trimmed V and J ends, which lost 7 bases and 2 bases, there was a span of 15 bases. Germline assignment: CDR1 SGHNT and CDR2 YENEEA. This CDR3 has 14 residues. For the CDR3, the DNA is TGTGCCAGCACCATGGGGGCGGGGGCCTACGAGCAGTACTTC. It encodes CASTMGAGAYEQYF.

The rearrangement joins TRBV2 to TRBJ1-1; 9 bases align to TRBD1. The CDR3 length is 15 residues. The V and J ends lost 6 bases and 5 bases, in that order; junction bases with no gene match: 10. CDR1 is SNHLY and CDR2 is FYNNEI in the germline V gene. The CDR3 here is CASRGQGTLSTEAFF. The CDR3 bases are TGTGCCAGCAGAGGACAGGGGACCCTCAGTACTGAAGCTTTCTTT.

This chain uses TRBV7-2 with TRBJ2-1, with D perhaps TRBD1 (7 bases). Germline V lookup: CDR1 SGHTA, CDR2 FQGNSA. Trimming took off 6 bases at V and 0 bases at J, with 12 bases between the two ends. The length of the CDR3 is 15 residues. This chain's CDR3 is CASREGQNSYNEQFF. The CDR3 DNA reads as TGTGCCAGCAGGGAGGGACAGAACTCCTACAATGAGCAGTTCTTC.